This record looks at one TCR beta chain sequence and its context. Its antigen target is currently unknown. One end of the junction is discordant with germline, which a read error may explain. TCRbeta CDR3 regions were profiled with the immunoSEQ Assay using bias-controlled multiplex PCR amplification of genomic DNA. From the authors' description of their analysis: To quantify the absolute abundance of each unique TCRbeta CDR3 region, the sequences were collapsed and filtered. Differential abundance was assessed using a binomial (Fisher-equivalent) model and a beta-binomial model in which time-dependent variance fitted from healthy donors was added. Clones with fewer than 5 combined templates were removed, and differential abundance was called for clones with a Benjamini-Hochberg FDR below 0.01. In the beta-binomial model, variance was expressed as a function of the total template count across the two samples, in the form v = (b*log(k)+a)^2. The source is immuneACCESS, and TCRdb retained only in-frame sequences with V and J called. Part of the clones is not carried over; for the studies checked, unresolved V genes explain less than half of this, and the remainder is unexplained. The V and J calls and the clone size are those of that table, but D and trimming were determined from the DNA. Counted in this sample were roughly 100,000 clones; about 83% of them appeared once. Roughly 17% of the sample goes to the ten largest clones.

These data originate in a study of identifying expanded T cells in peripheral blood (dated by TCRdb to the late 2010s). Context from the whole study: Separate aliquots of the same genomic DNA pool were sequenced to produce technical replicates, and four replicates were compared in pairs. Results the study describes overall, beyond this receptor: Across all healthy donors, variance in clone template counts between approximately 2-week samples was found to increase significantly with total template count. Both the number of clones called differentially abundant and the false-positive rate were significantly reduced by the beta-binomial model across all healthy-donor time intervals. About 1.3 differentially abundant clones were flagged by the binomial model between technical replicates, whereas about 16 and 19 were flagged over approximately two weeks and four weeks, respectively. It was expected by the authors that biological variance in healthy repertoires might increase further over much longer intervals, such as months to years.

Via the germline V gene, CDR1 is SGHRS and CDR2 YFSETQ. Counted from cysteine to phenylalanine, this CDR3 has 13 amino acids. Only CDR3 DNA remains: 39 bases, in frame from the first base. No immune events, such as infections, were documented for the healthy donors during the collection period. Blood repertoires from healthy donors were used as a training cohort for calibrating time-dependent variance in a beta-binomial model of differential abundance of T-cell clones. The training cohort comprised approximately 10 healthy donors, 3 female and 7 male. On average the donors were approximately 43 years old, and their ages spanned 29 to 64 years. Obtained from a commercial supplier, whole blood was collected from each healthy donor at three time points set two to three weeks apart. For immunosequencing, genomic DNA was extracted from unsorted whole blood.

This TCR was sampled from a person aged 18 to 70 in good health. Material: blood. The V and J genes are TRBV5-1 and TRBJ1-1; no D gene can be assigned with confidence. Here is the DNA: TGCGCCAGCCGCTTAACCGCAAGAACTGAAGCTTTCTTT. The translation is CASRLTARTEAFF.